This T cell receptor beta chain emerged from a study of cytomegalovirus exposure and HLA in healthy donors. Study-level points and caveats: Most sequenced TCRs were rare (though some public TCRs occurred in many donors).

From germline, CDR1 is SNHLY and CDR2 FYNNEI. This CDR3 region has 15 residues. V gave up 3 bases and J gave up 2 bases; unmatched junction bases: 4. PCR used 60 Vbeta primers and 13 Jbeta primers. Clones were sequenced by immunoSEQ multiplex PCR, and TCRdb holds only the in-frame ones, with some missing. The data contain about 200,000 clones, roughly 79% of them singletons. Of note for this clone: As yet, its antigen is unknown.

The receptor's source is a man aged 30-40 years in good health and CMV-seronegative. The chain employs TRBV2 and TRBJ2-3; 8 bases align to TRBD2. Material: PBMCs. This chain's CDR3 is CASSETSVVTDTQYF. The CDR3 DNA follows: TGTGCCAGCAGTGAGACTAGCGTGGTCACAGATACGCAGTATTTT.